Listed below are T cell receptor beta chains from one sample, sequenced in a study of OX40 agonist ivuxolimab in advanced cancers. TCRdb keeps only in-frame clones here, not all; method: immunoSEQ multiplex PCR. The sample records nearly 80,000 clones, 84% being singletons. The material sequenced was CD4+ or CD8+ T cells sorted from blood, taken in a trial of the OX40 agonist ivuxolimab. These receptors all stem from an adult with an advanced solid tumor such as melanoma, head and neck, liver or kidney cancer. Both conserved end residues are part of each CDR3.

V,J,CDR3
TRBV28,TRBJ1-1,CASSFSTGRDTEAFF
TRBV6-1,TRBJ1-1,CASSENLMLGNTEAFF
TRBV10-2,TRBJ2-7,CASGTSSYEQYF
TRBV15,TRBJ2-7,CATSRDNARDEQYF
TRBV19,TRBJ2-2,CASGIAGANTGELFF
TRBV15,TRBJ1-6,CATSLRRGYNSPLHF
TRBV5-6,TRBJ1-5,CASSLTQGTVSNSNQPQHF
TRBV10-3,TRBJ1-3,CAISEEGLRNTIYF
TRBV11-2,TRBJ2-1,CASSLVRGRANNEQFF
TRBV7-2,TRBJ2-5,CASSLDSGRLETQYF
TRBV7-9,TRBJ1-2,CASSPQTYGYTF
TRBV10-2,TRBJ2-7,CASTVDASGEQYF
TRBV2,TRBJ2-7,CASGRTGLAGTEQYF
TRBV11-2,TRBJ1-1,CASSFIVGGYGAFF
TRBV6-6,TRBJ1-1,CASRTQGVNTEAFF
TRBV7-2,TRBJ1-1,CASSLGYWGGTEAFF
TRBV15,TRBJ2-2,CATSRDRGLGWSGELFF
TRBV5-5,TRBJ2-3,CASSLQREVVDTQYF
TRBV7-9,TRBJ1-2,CASSLVVSYYGYTF
TRBV7-9,TRBJ2-7,CASSFASSYEQYF
TRBV6-5,-,CASRATRQSYEQYF
TRBV4-1,TRBJ1-1,CASSRRQAVNTEAFF
TRBV6-1,TRBJ1-2,CASSRGRANYGYTF
TRBV28,TRBJ1-1,CASRVSDGEYTEAFF
TRBV5-4,TRBJ2-2,CASLKGQNTGELFF
TRBV5-4,TRBJ2-3,CASSLGLAGVVDTQYF